This T cell receptor (beta chain) was captured by sequencing in a study of CD8+CD57+ T cells in acquired aplastic anemia. With respect to this clonotype: A much more abundant neighbour one base away suggests this may be a read error.

The CDR3 contains 15 residues. The germline V gene encodes CDR1 DFQATT and CDR2 SNEGSKA (reference sequence). Before being chosen for sequencing, patients had shown CD8+CD57+ cell expansion by flow cytometry. Profiling that covered TCR beta VDJ and CDR3 relied on genomic DNA as its template. TCRdb reanalysed the reads using MiXCR and keeps one entry per CDR3 protein. This table holds hundreds of thousands of distinct CDR3 sequences, around 30% found once. The sequenced sample was sorted CD4+, CD8+, or CD8+CD57+ T cells (not recorded which) from PBMCs. The TCR originated in a human donor with aplastic anemia. This chain joins TRBV20-1 and TRBJ1-2; D is ambiguous. The CDR3 loop is CSARAQDGWNYGHTF. Written as DNA, the CDR3 is TGCAGTGCTAGAGCGCAGGACGGATGGAACTATGGCCACACCTTC.